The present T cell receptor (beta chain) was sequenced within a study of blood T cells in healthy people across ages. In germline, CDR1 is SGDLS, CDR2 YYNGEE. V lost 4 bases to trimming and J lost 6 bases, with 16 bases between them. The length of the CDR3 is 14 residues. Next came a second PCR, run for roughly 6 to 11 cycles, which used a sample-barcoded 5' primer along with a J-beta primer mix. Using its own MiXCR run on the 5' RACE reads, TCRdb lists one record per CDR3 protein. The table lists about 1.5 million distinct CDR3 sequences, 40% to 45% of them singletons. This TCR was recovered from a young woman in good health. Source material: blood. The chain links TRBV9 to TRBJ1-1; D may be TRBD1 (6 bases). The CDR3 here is CASSPDGGRSEAFF. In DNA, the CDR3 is TGTGCCAGCAGCCCTGATGGGGGCCGGTCTGAAGCTTTCTTT.